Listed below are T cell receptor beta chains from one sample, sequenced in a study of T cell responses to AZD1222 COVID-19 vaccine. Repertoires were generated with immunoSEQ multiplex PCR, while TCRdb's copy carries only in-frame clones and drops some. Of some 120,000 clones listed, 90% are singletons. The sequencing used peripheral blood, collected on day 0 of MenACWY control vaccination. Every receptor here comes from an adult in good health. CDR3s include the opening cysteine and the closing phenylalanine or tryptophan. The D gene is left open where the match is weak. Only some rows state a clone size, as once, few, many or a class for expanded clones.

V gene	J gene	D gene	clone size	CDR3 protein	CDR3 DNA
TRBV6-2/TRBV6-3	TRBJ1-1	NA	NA	CASSKGEIGEAFF	TGTGCCAGCAGCAAAGGGGAGATTGGTGAAGCTTTCTTT
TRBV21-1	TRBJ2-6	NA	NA	CASSQNNQSAASGANVLTF	TGTGCCAGCAGCCAAAATAACCAGAGCGCTGCCTCTGGGGCCAACGTCCTGACTTTC
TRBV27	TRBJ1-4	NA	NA	CASSWGSSANEKLFF	TGTGCCAGCAGTTGGGGTTCGTCTGCTAATGAAAAACTGTTTTTT
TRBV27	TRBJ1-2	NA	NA	CASTPIDRSRSMAGYTF	TGTGCCAGCACCCCCATCGACAGGTCCCGATCTATGGCTGGCTACACCTTC
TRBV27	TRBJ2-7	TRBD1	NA	CASSIHPGQSLYEQYF	TGTGCCAGCAGTATCCACCCGGGACAGTCGCTCTACGAGCAGTACTTC
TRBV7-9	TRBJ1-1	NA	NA	CASSSLGGGTEAFF	TGTGCCAGCAGCTCATTAGGTGGAGGTACTGAAGCTTTCTTT
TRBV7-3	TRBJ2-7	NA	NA	CASSLTSGAEQYF	TGTGCCAGCAGCTTAACGTCCGGGGCCGAGCAGTACTTC
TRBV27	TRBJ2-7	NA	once	CASSFKGENYEQYF	TGTGCCAGCAGTTTTAAAGGGGAGAACTACGAGCAGTACTTC
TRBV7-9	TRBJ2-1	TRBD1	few	CASSLGGSVRTQGANEQFF	TGTGCCAGCAGCTTAGGGGGCTCTGTTCGGACCCAGGGGGCCAATGAGCAGTTCTTC
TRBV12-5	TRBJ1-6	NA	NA	CASGPPEGRSEFFYNSPLHF	TGTGCTAGTGGCCCTCCGGAGGGGAGATCTGAATTCTTCTATAATTCACCCCTCCACTTT
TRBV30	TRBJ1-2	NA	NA	CAWSVYSGYTF	TGTGCCTGGAGTGTATATTCTGGCTACACCTTC
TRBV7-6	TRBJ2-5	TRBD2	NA	CASSRRTSGVQETQYF	TGTGCCAGCAGCAGAAGGACTAGCGGGGTCCAAGAGACCCAGTACTTC
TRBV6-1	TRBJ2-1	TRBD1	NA	CASRGQGYNEQFF	TGTGCCAGCAGGGGACAGGGCTACAATGAGCAGTTCTTC
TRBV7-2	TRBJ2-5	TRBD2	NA	CASSQVTSGGVKTQYF	TGTGCCAGCAGCCAAGTGACTAGCGGGGGGGTAAAGACCCAGTACTTC
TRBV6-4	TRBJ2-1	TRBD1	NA	CASSDSPGQGYNEQFF	TGTGCCAGCAGTGACTCGCCGGGACAGGGTTACAATGAGCAGTTCTTC
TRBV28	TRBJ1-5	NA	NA	CASQAGFGENQPQHF	TGTGCCAGCCAGGCGGGGTTTGGGGAGAATCAGCCCCAGCATTTT
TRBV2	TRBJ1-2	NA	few	CASQDSPSYTF	TGTGCCAGCCAGGACAGTCCGAGCTACACCTTC
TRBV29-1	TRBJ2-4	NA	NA	CSATDGKRNIQYF	TGCAGCGCTACGGACGGGAAGAGAAACATTCAGTACTTC
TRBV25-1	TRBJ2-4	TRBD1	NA	CASRGDRGSAIQYF	TGTGCCAGCAGGGGGGACAGGGGATCAGCTATTCAGTACTTC
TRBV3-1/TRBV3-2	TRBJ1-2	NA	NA	CASSRREGGRGYTF	TGTGCCAGCAGCCGTAGGGAGGGGGGGCGAGGCTACACCTTC
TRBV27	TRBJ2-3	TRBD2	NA	CASSLPHGLAGDKDTQYF	TGTGCCAGCAGTTTACCCCACGGACTAGCGGGAGATAAAGATACGCAGTATTTT
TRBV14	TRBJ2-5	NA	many	CASSLPGVIGETQYF	TGTGCCAGCAGCTTGCCGGGGGTAATTGGAGAGACCCAGTACTTC
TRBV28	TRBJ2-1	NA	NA	CASSSLSVFSYNEQFF	TGTGCCAGCAGTTCCCTGTCTGTGTTCTCCTACAATGAGCAGTTCTTC
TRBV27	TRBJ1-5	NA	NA	CASSLGGAPLNQPQHF	TGTGCCAGCAGTTTAGGAGGGGCCCCGCTAAATCAGCCCCAGCATTTT
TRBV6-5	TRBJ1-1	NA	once	CASTLSKGAGTEAFF	TGTGCCAGCACCCTGTCGAAGGGCGCCGGGACTGAAGCTTTCTTT
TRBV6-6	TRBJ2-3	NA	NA	CASRPLTITDTQYF	TGTGCCAGCAGACCCCTGACTATCACAGATACGCAGTATTTT
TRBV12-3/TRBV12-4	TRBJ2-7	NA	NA	CASSLSQVTSEYF	TGTGCCAGCAGTTTGTCTCAAGTCACGTCGGAGTACTTC
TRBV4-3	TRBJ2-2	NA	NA	CASSQSSGGNTGELFF	TGCGCCAGCAGCCAATCGTCCGGGGGGAACACCGGGGAGCTGTTTTTT
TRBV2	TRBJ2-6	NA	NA	CASSGLGTSSGANVLTF	TGTGCCAGCAGTGGTTTAGGGACAAGCTCTGGGGCCAACGTCCTGACTTTC
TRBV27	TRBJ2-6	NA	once	CASSLRQSSGANVLTF	TGTGCCAGCAGTCTACGACAGAGCTCTGGGGCCAACGTCCTGACTTTC
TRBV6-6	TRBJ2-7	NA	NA	CASSYSRGGEQYF	TGTGCCAGCAGTTACTCGAGGGGCGGCGAGCAGTACTTC
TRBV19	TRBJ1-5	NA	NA	CASSIDYSNQPQHF	TGTGCCAGTAGTATAGACTATAGCAATCAGCCCCAGCATTTT
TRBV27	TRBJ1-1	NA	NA	CASSLLGPTEAFF	TGTGCCAGCAGTCTGCTGGGTCCCACTGAAGCTTTCTTT
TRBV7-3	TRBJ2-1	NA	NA	CASSQTASSYNEQFF	TGTGCCAGCAGTCAGACAGCCAGCTCCTACAATGAGCAGTTCTTC
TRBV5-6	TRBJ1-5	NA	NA	CASSLAGRQGHQPQHF	TGTGCCAGCAGCTTGGCTGGTCGGCAGGGACATCAGCCCCAGCATTTT
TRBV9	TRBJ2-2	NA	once	CASSNPGQPGELFF	TGTGCCAGCAGCAACCCCGGGCAGCCCGGGGAGCTGTTTTTT
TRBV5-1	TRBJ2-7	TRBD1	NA	CASSLGDSQQYF	TGCGCCAGCAGCTTGGGGGACAGTCAGCAGTACTTC
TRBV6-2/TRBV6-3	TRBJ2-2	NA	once	CASSARRGTGELFF	TGTGCCAGCAGTGCGAGGAGGGGAACCGGGGAGCTGTTTTTT
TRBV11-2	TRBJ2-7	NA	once	CASSFISGYEQYF	TGTGCCAGCAGCTTCATTAGTGGTTACGAGCAGTACTTC
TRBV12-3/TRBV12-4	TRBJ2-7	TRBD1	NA	CASQQGAPYEQYF	TGTGCCAGCCAACAGGGGGCTCCCTACGAGCAGTACTTC
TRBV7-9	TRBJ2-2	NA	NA	CASSSEGGVYTGELFF	TGTGCCAGCAGCTCCGAGGGGGGGGTTTACACCGGGGAGCTGTTTTTT
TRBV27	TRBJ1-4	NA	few	CASSPLGASLFATNEKLFF	TGTGCCAGCAGTCCGCTGGGGGCCAGTCTATTCGCAACTAATGAAAAACTGTTTTTT
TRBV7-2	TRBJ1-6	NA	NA	CASSREAGYNSPLHF	TGTGCCAGCAGCAGAGAGGCGGGTTATAATTCACCCCTCCACTTT
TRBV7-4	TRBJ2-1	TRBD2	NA	CASSLHLAGALSSYNEQFF	TGTGCCAGCAGCCTACACCTAGCGGGGGCCTTGAGCTCCTACAATGAGCAGTTCTTC
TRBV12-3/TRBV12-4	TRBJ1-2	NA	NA	CASSSEGGYTF	TGTGCCAGCAGCTCTGAAGGGGGCTACACCTTC
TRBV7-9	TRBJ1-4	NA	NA	CASSPGLGEKLFF	TGTGCCAGCAGCCCCGGTCTGGGTGAAAAACTGTTTTTT
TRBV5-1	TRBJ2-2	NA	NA	CASSVKAASNTGELFF	TGCGCCAGCAGCGTAAAGGCAGCGTCGAACACCGGGGAGCTGTTTTTT
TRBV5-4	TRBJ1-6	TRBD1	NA	CASSLGQGSSPLHF	TGTGCCAGCAGCTTAGGACAGGGGAGTTCACCCCTCCACTTT
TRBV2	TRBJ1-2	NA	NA	CASSEEASRGYTF	TGTGCCAGCAGTGAAGAGGCATCTCGGGGCTACACCTTC
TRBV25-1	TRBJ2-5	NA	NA	CASSESMGETQYF	TGTGCCAGCAGTGAGTCTATGGGAGAGACCCAGTACTTC